These T cell receptor beta chains were read from a single sample in a study of T-cell reconstitution after alpha-beta-depleted transplantation in children. TCRdb itself ran the PCR reads through MiXCR, one entry per CDR3 protein. The sample includes some 200,000 distinct CDR3 sequences, roughly 8.3% seen only once; the top ten take 35%. The sample here was PBMCs, mostly from graft donor cells, taken 360 days after TCRalphabeta/CD19-depleted stem cell transplant. The source is a male patient aged 2 to 10 who had a stem cell transplant for acute myeloid leukemia, so the T cells may come from the graft donor. Both conserved end residues are part of each CDR3. The D gene is left open where the match is weak. Rows may omit the clone size; those that give it use once, few, many or a size class.

D	V	J	size	DNA	CDR3
.	TRBV24-1	TRBJ1-5	many	TGTGCCACCAGTGGAGGGGGGGATCAGCCCCAGCATTTT	CATSGGGDQPQHF
.	TRBV5-1	TRBJ2-1	many	TGCGCCAGCAGCTTGGAGCAGGTATACAATGAGCAGTTCTTC	CASSLEQVYNEQFF
.	TRBV12-3/TRBV12-4	TRBJ2-3	many	TGTGCCAGCCTAGGGGAAGATACGCAGTATTTT	CASLGEDTQYF
TRBD2	TRBV12-3/TRBV12-4	TRBJ2-1	.	TGTGCCAGCAGTTTACTAGCGGGGGTTCCCAATGAGCAGTTCTTC	CASSLLAGVPNEQFF
.	TRBV20-1	TRBJ2-1	many	TGCAGTGCTCGCCACCGACTAGGATCCTACAATGAGCAGTTCTTC	CSARHRLGSYNEQFF
TRBD2	TRBV25-1	TRBJ2-1	.	TGTGCCAGCGGGGGGGGAGAAAGGTGGTGGGGCAATGAGCAGTTCTTC	CASGGGERWWGNEQFF
.	TRBV3-1	TRBJ2-7	.	TGTGCCAGCAGCCAAGAGGGAGATGAGCAGTACTTC	CASSQEGDEQYF
.	TRBV5-1	TRBJ1-1	.	TGCGCCAGCAGCCCGGACCTCGCGGGCCTGAGCACTGAAGCTTTCTTT	CASSPDLAGLSTEAFF
.	TRBV4-3	TRBJ2-4	many	TGCGCCAGCAGCCAAGATGTGAAGATTTTCGGAAACATTCAGTACTTC	CASSQDVKIFGNIQYF
.	TRBV4-2	TRBJ2-7	many	TGTGCCAGCAGCCAAGACGGGATAGCGGGCCAAGGGGGTGAGCAGTACTTC	CASSQDGIAGQGGEQYF
TRBD2	TRBV6-1	TRBJ2-1	many	TGTGCCAGCAGCCGACTAGCGGGAGGTTCATGGGAGCAGTTCTTC	CASSRLAGGSWEQFF
.	TRBV5-5	TRBJ2-2	few	TGTGCCAGCAGCTTGGTGTTTAGGGGGACCGGCGGGGAGCTGTTTTTT	CASSLVFRGTGGELFF
TRBD2	TRBV29-1	TRBJ2-3	.	TGCAGCGTTTTTGGTAGCGGGAGGGCTAATCCAGATACGCAGTATTTT	CSVFGSGRANPDTQYF
.	TRBV10-3	TRBJ1-3	few	TGTGCCATCGGTCGGGGGTCTGGAAACACCATATATTTT	CAIGRGSGNTIYF
TRBD2	TRBV29-1	TRBJ2-7	many	TGCAGCGTTGCGCTAGCGGGAAGGACCAGAGGCGAGCAGTACTTC	CSVALAGRTRGEQYF
.	TRBV5-1	TRBJ1-4	many	TGCGCCAGCAGCTTGGTGGGTCAGCGGTTCTTCGGAAAACTGTTTTTT	CASSLVGQRFFGKLFF
TRBD2	TRBV7-3	TRBJ2-7	.	TGTGCCAGCAGCTTAAATAGGGCTAGCGGGAGCTACGAGCAGTACTTC	CASSLNRASGSYEQYF
.	TRBV3-1	TRBJ2-5	.	TGTGCCAGCAGCCAACCGGGAGCGGAGACCCAGTACTTC	CASSQPGAETQYF
.	TRBV12-3/TRBV12-4	TRBJ1-1	.	TGTGCCAGCAGTTTTACAGGTTACACTGAAGCTTTCTTT	CASSFTGYTEAFF
.	TRBV24-1	TRBJ2-7	few	TGTGCCACCAGTTTTACCGATCTGAACGAGCAGTACTTC	CATSFTDLNEQYF
.	TRBV20-1	TRBJ1-1	many	TGCAGTGCTAGACCCAGTTACACTGAAGCTTTCTTT	CSARPSYTEAFF
TRBD1	TRBV10-3	TRBJ1-3	few	TGTGCCGGACAGGGTGCTGGAAACACCATATATTTT	CAGQGAGNTIYF
.	TRBV7-2	TRBJ2-3	.	TGTGCCAGCAGCAGCCGGTCGGGCTCAGATACGCAGTATTTT	CASSSRSGSDTQYF
.	TRBV7-9	TRBJ2-5	many	TGTGCCAGCAGCTTGTTGTGGGGAGAGACCCAGTACTTC	CASSLLWGETQYF
.	TRBV12-3/TRBV12-4	TRBJ1-1	.	TGTGCCAGCAGCCGACTGGGGGGGGGCCCGAACACTGAAGCTTTCTTT	CASSRLGGGPNTEAFF
TRBD1	TRBV7-3	TRBJ1-1	.	TGTGCCAGCAGCTTAATGGGGACAGGGAACACTGAAGCTTTCTTT	CASSLMGTGNTEAFF
TRBD1	TRBV6-5	TRBJ2-5	many	TGTGCCAGCAGTTACTCGACAGGGGGCGGAGAGACCCAGTACTTC	CASSYSTGGGETQYF
.	TRBV5-5	TRBJ2-1	few	TGTGCCAGGACACCACACAACCACCCATACAATGAGCAGTTCTTC	CARTPHNHPYNEQFF
.	TRBV2	TRBJ2-3	many	TGTGCCAGCAGTAGAACTAGCACAGATACGCAGTATTTT	CASSRTSTDTQYF
TRBD2	TRBV20-1	TRBJ2-5	few	TGCAGTGCTAGAGAGACTAGCGGGAAAGAGACCCAGTACTTC	CSARETSGKETQYF
.	TRBV15	TRBJ2-5	many	TGTGCCACCAGCAGAGATTTTGAGACCCAGTACTTC	CATSRDFETQYF
TRBD2	TRBV5-5	TRBJ2-7	many	TGTGCCAGCAGCTTTCCTAGCGGTACCTACGAGCAGTACTTC	CASSFPSGTYEQYF
.	TRBV7-7	TRBJ2-5	many	TGTGCTAGCAGATCAGGACCAGAGACCCAGTACTTC	CASRSGPETQYF
TRBD2	TRBV5-1	TRBJ2-1	.	TGCGCCAGCAGCGATGCGGGGGGCTACAATGAGCAGTTCTTC	CASSDAGGYNEQFF
TRBD2	TRBV5-1	TRBJ2-1	.	TGCGCCAGCAGCCGTCCTTCTAGCGGGGGTTACAATGAGCAGTTCTTC	CASSRPSSGGYNEQFF
.	TRBV15	TRBJ2-1	many	TGTGCCACCAGCAGAGACGGACTAACCAACAATGAGCAGTTCTTC	CATSRDGLTNNEQFF
TRBD2	TRBV7-8	TRBJ2-7	.	TGTGCCAGCAGCTTAAATGCGGGAGTGGGCTACGAGCAGTACTTC	CASSLNAGVGYEQYF
.	TRBV12-5	TRBJ1-5	.	TGTGCTAGTGATAACCAGGGTTTTAATCAGCCCCAGCATTTT	CASDNQGFNQPQHF
TRBD2	TRBV29-1	TRBJ2-3	many	TGCAGCGTTGCTGGGACTAGCGGGAGTAGAGAAGATACGCAGTATTTT	CSVAGTSGSREDTQYF
.	TRBV5-1	TRBJ1-1	.	TGCGCCAGCAGCTCCCGATATGGCCCGATACTTAACACTGAAGCTTTCTTT	CASSSRYGPILNTEAFF
TRBD2	TRBV9	TRBJ2-5	many	TGTGCCAGCAGTTTAGCGGGGCGGGCTGAGACCCAGTACTTC	CASSLAGRAETQYF
.	TRBV20-1	TRBJ1-5	few	TGCAGTGCTCCCACCCTCGGGGCCAGCAATCAGCCCCAGCATTTT	CSAPTLGASNQPQHF
.	TRBV7-9	TRBJ2-1	many	TGTGCCAGCAGCTCCCCGACTCTCCGGTACAATGAGCAGTTCTTC	CASSSPTLRYNEQFF
.	TRBV12-3/TRBV12-4	TRBJ2-1	many	TGTGCCAGCAGTTCCGGGACGCACTACAATGAGCAGTTCTTC	CASSSGTHYNEQFF
.	TRBV7-9	TRBJ2-1	few	TGTGCCAGCAGCTTGGGGCCCTGGGATGAGCAGTTCTTC	CASSLGPWDEQFF
TRBD1	TRBV5-1	TRBJ1-3	.	TGCGCCAGCAGAGCGACAGGGTCTGGAAACACCATATATTTT	CASRATGSGNTIYF